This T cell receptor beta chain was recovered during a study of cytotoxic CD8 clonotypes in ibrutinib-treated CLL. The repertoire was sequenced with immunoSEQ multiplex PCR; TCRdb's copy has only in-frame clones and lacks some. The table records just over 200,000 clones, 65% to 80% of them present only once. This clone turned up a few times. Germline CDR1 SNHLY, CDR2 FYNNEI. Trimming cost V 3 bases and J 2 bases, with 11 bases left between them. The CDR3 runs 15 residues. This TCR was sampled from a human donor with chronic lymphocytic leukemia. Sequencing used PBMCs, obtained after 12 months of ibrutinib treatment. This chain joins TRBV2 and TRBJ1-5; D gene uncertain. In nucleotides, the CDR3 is TGTGCCAGCAGTGAGTGGAATCCGGGCAATCAGCCCCAGCATTTT. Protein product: CASSEWNPGNQPQHF. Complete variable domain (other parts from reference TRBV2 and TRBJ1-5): EPEVTQTPSHQVTQMGQEVILRCVPISNHLYFYWYRQILGQKVEFLVSFYNNEISEKSEIFDDQFSVERPDGSNFTLKIRSTKLEDSAMYFCASSEWNPGNQPQHFGDGTRLSIL.